The rows below give T cell receptor beta chains drawn from one sample of a study of patients and donors after allogeneic stem cell transplantation. TCRdb passed the RT-PCR reads through MiXCR, listing each CDR3 protein once. This sample carries 110,000 or so distinct CDR3 sequences, over 30% of them seen once, and the ten largest clones take around 27%. Sequences were obtained from blood, either unsorted or a sorted T cell fraction (not recorded which). The receptor set was obtained from a human donor who was either an allogeneic HSCT recipient or a stem cell or donor lymphocyte infusion donor (not recorded which). It is not recorded whose cells these are; they may come from a transplant donor. CDR3s include the opening cysteine and the closing phenylalanine or tryptophan. The D gene is left open where the match is weak. A row's size may be missing; if present it is once, few, many or a size class.

j_call v_call d_call clone_size cdr3_aa
TRBJ2-5 TRBV27 TRBD2 once CASSVGLAVETQYF
TRBJ1-1 TRBV15 . . CATSRDKLNTEAFF
TRBJ1-1 TRBV20-1 . . CSATGQSMNTEAFF
TRBJ1-1 TRBV6-5 . . CASSYSNRRGNTEAFF
TRBJ1-6 TRBV7-9 . . CASGQNSPLHF
TRBJ2-6 TRBV20-1 . . CSARGSTGANVLTF
TRBJ2-4 TRBV10-1 . . CASCEKALSGAKNIQYF
TRBJ2-5 TRBV28 TRBD2 . CASRRTSPETQYF
TRBJ2-3 TRBV4-3 . . CASSQVAGTQYF
TRBJ2-3 TRBV12-3/TRBV12-4 TRBD1 . CASSPPWTGLSTDTQYF